This paragraph covers one T cell receptor beta chain sequence. Its antigen is not known. This specimen comes from a study of blood T cells in healthy people across ages. Across the whole study: Template switching captured about one barcoded beta molecule per two T cells. Overall study findings and caveats: The study found more naive CD4+ cells and higher diversity in long-lived than aged donors.

Next came a second PCR, run for about 7 to 12 cycles, which used a sample-barcoded 5' primer along with a J-beta primer mix. TCRdb reanalysed the 5' RACE reads using MiXCR and keeps one entry per CDR3 protein. The sample consists of about 780,000 distinct CDR3 sequences, roughly 46% of them appearing once. Germline V gene lookup returns CDR1 MNHNY and CDR2 SVGAGI (reference sequence). This CDR3 comprises 13 residues. Trimming took 5 bases from V and 2 from J, leaving 9 bases between them. Donor samples were obtained from healthy Caucasian individuals from Russia, aged about 6 to 100. The study isolated at least 7 million PBMCs from each sample.

The chain is built from TRBV6-6 and TRBJ2-5; possible D gene TRBD1, 6 bases. Sample: blood. The receptor was isolated from a man at least 80 years old in good health. CDR3 region: CASSTGYQETQYF. The CDR3, as DNA: TGTGCCAGCAGTACAGGGTATCAAGAGACCCAGTACTTC.